These 6 T cell receptor beta chains share one sample of origin, sequenced in a study of CD8 T cells in Susac syndrome. Random hexamers were used to reverse transcribe roughly 0.45 to 1 ug of RNA. TCRdb reprocessed the immunoSEQ multiplex PCR reads via MiXCR and lists one record per CDR3 protein. The sample holds about 200,000 distinct CDR3 sequences, around 95% seen once. Sequencing was done on a sample of CD4+ T cells from PBMCs. These receptors came from a human donor in good health.

The V gene is TRBV30, the J gene TRBJ1-5; no definite D call. CDR1 is GTSNPN and CDR2 is SVGIG in the germline V gene (reference sequence). This CDR3 has 13 residues. V was shortened by 5 bases and J by 4 bases, with 12 bases between the two germline ends. CDR3 coding DNA: TGTGCCTGGGCCCCCCAACTGAATCAGCCCCAGCATTTT. Its translation is CAWAPQLNQPQHF.

In this sample, this clonotype turned up once. V and J are TRBV20-1 and TRBJ2-4; either TRBD1 or TRBD2 may fit D (6 bases each). The CDR3 has 15 residues. Germline V CDR1 and CDR2: DFQATT, SNEGSKA (reference sequence). With 6 bases removed from V and 11 bases from J, the gap between germline ends came to 26 bases. DNA for the CDR3: TGCAGTGCCACCAGGGGACTCTCTCTAAGGGGTTTTCAGTACTTC. Translating it yields CSATRGLSLRGFQYF.

The chain has TRBV6-2 or TRBV6-3 and TRBJ1-6; D remains unclear. The CDR3 is 13 residues long. V lost 7 bases and J lost 8, with 12 bases in between. Germline V gives CDR1 MNHEY, CDR2 SVGEGT. The DNA of the CDR3 is TGTGCCAGCATCGGGATCGTGGATTCACCCCTCCACTTT. It encodes CASIGIVDSPLHF.

The gene calls are TRBV3-1 and TRBJ2-3; D not certain. The V gene lost 5 bases and the J gene lost 2 bases, with 11 bases spanning the gap. CDR1 is LGHDT and CDR2 is YNNKEL in the germline V gene (reference sequence). The CDR3 has 14 amino acids. CDR3 loop: CASSSGGNTDTQYF. The CDR3, as DNA: TGTGCCAGCAGCTCTGGTGGGAACACAGATACGCAGTATTTT.

This clonotype was counted once. The chain combines TRBV20-1 with TRBJ2-3, with D uncertain. Trimming cost V 3 bases and J 4 bases, with 5 bases left between them. The CDR3 totals 11 residues. Germline V gene lookup returns CDR1 DFQATT and CDR2 SNEGSKA (reference sequence). The chain's CDR3 is CSASLSDTQYF. The CDR3 coding sequence is TGCAGTGCTAGTTTATCAGATACGCAGTATTTT.

This chain uses TRBV6-2 or TRBV6-3 with TRBJ2-7, with no clear D. CDR3 length equals 11 residues. Germline V gene sequence: CDR1 MNHEY, CDR2 SVGEGT. V gave up 8 bases and J gave up 2 bases, with 7 bases separating them. CDR3 in DNA: TGTGCCAGCGGCAGGACCTACGAGCAGTACTTC. Protein product: CASGRTYEQYF.